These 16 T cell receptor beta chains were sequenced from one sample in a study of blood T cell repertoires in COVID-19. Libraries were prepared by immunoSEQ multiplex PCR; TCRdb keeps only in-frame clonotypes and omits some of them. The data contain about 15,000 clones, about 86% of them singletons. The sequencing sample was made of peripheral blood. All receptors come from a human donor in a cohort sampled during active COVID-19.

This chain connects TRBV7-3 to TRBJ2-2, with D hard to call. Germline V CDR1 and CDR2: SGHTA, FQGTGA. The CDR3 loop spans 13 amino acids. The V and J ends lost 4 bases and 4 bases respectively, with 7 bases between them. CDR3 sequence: CASSSLGTGELFF. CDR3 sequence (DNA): TGTGCCAGCAGCTCTCTCGGCACCGGGGAGCTGTTTTTT. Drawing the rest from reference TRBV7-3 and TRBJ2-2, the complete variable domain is GAGVSQTPSNKVTEKGKYVELRCDPISGHTALYWYRQSLGQGPEFLIYFQGTGAADDSGLPNDRFFAVRPEGSVSTLKIQRTERGDSAVYLCASSSLGTGELFFGEGSRLTVL.

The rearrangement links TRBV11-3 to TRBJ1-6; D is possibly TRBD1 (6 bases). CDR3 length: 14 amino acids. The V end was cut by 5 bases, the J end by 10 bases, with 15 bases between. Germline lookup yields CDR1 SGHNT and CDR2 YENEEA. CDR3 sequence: CASSEGGGRSPLHF. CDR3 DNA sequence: TGTGCCAGCAGCGAAGGGGGGGGGCGGTCACCCCTCCACTTT.

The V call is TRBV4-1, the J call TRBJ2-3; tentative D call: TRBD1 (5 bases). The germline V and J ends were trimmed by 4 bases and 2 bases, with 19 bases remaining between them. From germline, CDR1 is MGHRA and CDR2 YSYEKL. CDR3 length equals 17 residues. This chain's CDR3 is CASSPHASGHYTDTQYF. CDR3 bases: TGCGCCAGCAGCCCCCACGCCTCTGGACACTACACAGATACGCAGTATTTT.

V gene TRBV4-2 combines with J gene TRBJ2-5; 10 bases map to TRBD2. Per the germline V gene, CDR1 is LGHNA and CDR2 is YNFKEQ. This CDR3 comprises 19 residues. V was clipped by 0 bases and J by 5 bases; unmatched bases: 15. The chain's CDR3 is CASSQDWRGIAGGWETQYF. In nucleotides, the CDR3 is TGTGCCAGCAGCCAAGATTGGAGGGGTATAGCGGGAGGATGGGAGACCCAGTACTTC.

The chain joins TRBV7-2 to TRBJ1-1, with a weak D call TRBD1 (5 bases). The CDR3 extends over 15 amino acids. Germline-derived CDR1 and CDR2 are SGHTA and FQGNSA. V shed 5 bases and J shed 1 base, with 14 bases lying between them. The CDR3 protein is CASSPVGGKNTEAFF. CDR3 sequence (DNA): TGTGCCAGCAGCCCCGTTGGGGGGAAGAACACTGAAGCTTTCTTT.

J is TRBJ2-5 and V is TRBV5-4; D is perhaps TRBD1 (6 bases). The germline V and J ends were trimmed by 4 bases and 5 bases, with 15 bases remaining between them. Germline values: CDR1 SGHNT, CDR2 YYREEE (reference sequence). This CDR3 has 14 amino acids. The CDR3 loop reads CASSQVGGWETQYF. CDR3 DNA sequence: TGTGCCAGCAGCCAAGTTGGGGGCTGGGAGACCCAGTACTTC.

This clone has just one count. For the CDR3, the DNA is TGTGCCAGTACCTTTAGCGGGGGCGCGGCAGATACGCAGTATTTT. Translation: CASTFSGGAADTQYF. The chain employs TRBV19 and TRBJ2-3; TRBD2 aligns across 9 bases. This CDR3 has 15 amino acids. Germline V gene lookup returns CDR1 LNHDA and CDR2 SQIVND (reference sequence). The V gene end was trimmed by 7 bases and the J gene end by 4 bases; junction bases not matched to a gene: 9. Together with reference TRBV19 and TRBJ2-3, the CDR3 gives the full variable domain: DGGITQSPKYLFRKEGQNVTLSCEQNLNHDAMYWYRQDPGQGLRLIYYSQIVNDFQKGDIAEGYSVSREKKESFPLTVTSAQKNPTAFYLCASTFSGGAADTQYFGPGTRLTVL.

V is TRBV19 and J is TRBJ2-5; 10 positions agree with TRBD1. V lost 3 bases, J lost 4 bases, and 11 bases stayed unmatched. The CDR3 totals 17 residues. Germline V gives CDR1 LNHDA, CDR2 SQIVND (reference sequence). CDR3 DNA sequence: TGTGCCAGTAGTATCTCCAGGACAGGGGGATCGGGAGAGACCCAGTACTTC. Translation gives CASSISRTGGSGETQYF.

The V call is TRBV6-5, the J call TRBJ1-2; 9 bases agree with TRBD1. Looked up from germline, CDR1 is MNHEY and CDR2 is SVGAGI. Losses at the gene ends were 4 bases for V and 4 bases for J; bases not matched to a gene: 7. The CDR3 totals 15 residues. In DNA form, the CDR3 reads TGTGCCAGCAGTTTCACAGGGGGCGCAGGCTATGGCTACACCTTC. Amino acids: CASSFTGGAGYGYTF.

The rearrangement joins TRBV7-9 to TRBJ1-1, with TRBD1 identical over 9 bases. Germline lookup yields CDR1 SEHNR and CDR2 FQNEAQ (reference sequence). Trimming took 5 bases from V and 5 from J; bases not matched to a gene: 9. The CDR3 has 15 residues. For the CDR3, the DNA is TGTGCCAGCAGCGCCCAGACAGGGGGGGGTACTGAAGCTTTCTTT. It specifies CASSAQTGGGTEAFF.

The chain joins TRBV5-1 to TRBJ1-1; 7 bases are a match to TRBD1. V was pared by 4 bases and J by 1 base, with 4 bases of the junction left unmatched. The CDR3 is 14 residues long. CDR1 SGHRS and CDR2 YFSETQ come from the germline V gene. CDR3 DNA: TGCGCCAGCAGCCACGGACAGGAGAACACTGAAGCTTTCTTT. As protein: CASSHGQENTEAFF.

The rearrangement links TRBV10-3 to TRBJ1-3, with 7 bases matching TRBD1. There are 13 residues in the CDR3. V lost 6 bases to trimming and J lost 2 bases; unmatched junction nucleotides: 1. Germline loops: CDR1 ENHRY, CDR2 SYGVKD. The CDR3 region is CAIRGQTGNTIYF. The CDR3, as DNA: TGTGCCATCAGGGGACAGACTGGAAACACCATATATTTT.

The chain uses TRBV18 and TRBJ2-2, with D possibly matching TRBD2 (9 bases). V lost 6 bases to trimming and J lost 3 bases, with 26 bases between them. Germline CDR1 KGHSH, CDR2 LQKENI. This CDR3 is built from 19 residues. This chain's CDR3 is CASSSGQVLLAGHTGELFF. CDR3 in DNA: TGTGCCAGCTCTTCGGGACAGGTTCTTCTAGCGGGGCACACCGGGGAGCTGTTTTTT. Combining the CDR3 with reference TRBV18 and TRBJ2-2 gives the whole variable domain NAGVMQNPRHLVRRRGQEARLRCSPMKGHSHVYWYRQLPEEGLKFMVYLQKENIIDESGMPKERFSAEFPKEGPSILRIQQVVRGDSAAYFCASSSGQVLLAGHTGELFFGEGSRLTVL.

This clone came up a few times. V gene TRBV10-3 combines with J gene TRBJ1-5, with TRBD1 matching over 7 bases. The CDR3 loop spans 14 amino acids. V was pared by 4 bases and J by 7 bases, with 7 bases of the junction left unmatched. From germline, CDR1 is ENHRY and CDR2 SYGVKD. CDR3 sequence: CAISAGTDSQPQHF. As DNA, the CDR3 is TGTGCCATCAGTGCAGGGACAGACTCCCAGCCCCAGCATTTT.

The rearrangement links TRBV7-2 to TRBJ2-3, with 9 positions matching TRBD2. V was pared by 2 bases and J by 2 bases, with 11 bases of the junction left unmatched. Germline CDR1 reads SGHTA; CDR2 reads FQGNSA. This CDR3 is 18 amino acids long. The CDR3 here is CASSLQIRGGGDTDTQYF. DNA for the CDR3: TGTGCCAGCAGCTTACAAATCCGGGGCGGGGGGGACACAGATACGCAGTATTTT. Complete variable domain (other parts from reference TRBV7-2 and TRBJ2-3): GAGVSQSPSNKVTEKGKDVELRCDPISGHTALYWYRQSLGQGLEFLIYFQGNSAPDKSGLPSDRFSAERTGGSVSTLTIQRTQQEDSAVYLCASSLQIRGGGDTDTQYFGPGTRLTVL.

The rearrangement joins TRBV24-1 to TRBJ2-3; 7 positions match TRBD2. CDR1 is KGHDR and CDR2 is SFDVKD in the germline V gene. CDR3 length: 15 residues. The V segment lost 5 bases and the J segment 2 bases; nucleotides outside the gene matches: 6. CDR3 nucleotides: TGTGCCACCAGTGTTAGGGAGGGAATCACAGATACGCAGTATTTT. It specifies CATSVREGITDTQYF.